In this sample, the clone carrying this T cell receptor beta chain turned up many times. TCRdb re-derived calls from the reads in MiXCR, one entry per CDR3 protein. The table shows 50,000 to 65,000 distinct CDR3 sequences, with 21% occurring only once. The sample belongs to a study of lung T cells in sarcoidosis with Löfgren's syndrome. Study-level information: Sarcoidosis features CD4+ T cell accumulation in bronchoalveolar lavage fluid.

The clonotype comes from a human donor with sarcoidosis (Löfgren's syndrome or another form), or a control subject (not recorded which). The sequenced sample was CD4+ T cells from PBMCs.

The CDR3 here is CASSSSGGAVDTQYF. CDR3 nucleotide sequence: TGTGCCAGCAGCTCTAGCGGGGGGGCAGTAGATACGCAGTATTTT. V and J are TRBV7-6 and TRBJ2-3; 12 nucleotides match TRBD2. Germline CDR1 and CDR2: SGHVS and FNYEAQ. After removal of 4 bases from V and 5 bases from J, the junction contained 4 bases not matched to a gene. The CDR3 covers 15 residues.